This TCR beta chain originates from a study of T cells in Graves' hyperthyroidism and ophthalmopathy. CDR3 size: 13 residues. The germline V gene has CDR1 SGHNT and CDR2 YENEEA. V lost 9 bases to trimming and J lost 2 bases; unmatched junction nucleotides: 5. Researchers took RNA transcripts and amplified the TCR beta CDR3 regions from them. RT-PCR in the first round (using the HTBI primer set) targeted the TCR CDR3. TCRdb re-derived calls from the multiplex PCR reads in MiXCR, one entry per CDR3 protein. The sample has more than 300,000 distinct CDR3 sequences; roughly 14% are singletons. This clonotype was seen a few times.

The rearrangement joins TRBV11-3 to TRBJ2-3; 7 bases match TRBD2. This receptor was obtained from a woman aged 25 to 45 with Graves' hyperthyroidism. Source material: blood. The DNA for the CDR3 is TGTGCCAGTGGGAGGGATCTCACAGATACGCAGTATTTT. Its protein product is CASGRDLTDTQYF.